This TCR beta chain came from a study of blood T cell repertoires in COVID-19. Sequencing was performed with immunoSEQ multiplex PCR; in TCRdb, only in-frame clones are kept and a portion is missing. The repertoire holds some 58,000 clones, with about 76% as singletons. CDR1 and CDR2 from the germline V gene are MGHRA and YSYEKL. The CDR3 spans 15 residues. V trimming: 1 base; J trimming: 3 bases; junction bases outside the gene matches: 3. The source material was peripheral blood. The sequence derives from a human donor in a cohort sampled during active COVID-19. The rearrangement links TRBV4-1 to TRBJ2-7; 10 positions match TRBD1. For the CDR3, the DNA is TGCGCCAGCAGCCAAGGGGGACAGGGGTACTACGAGCAGTACTTC. Translation gives CASSQGGQGYYEQYF.